This T cell receptor beta chain was documented in a study of blood T cell repertoires in COVID-19. For the study at large: Sites in the United States, Italy and Spain provided acute and convalescent COVID-19 samples. In each case, the material was cDNA or gDNA derived from T cells, B-cell-depleted T cells, or PBMCs.

The CDR3 has 12 residues. V was pared by 6 bases and J by 6 bases, with 12 bases between. Germline lookup yields CDR1 MNHEY and CDR2 SVGAGI. Measured with immunoSEQ multiplex PCR; TCRdb has only the in-frame clones, and not every one. The table lists about 260,000 clones, 84% of them singletons. Sequenced: peripheral blood. This sequence was found in a human donor in a cohort sampled during active COVID-19. The chain carries TRBV6-5 and TRBJ2-7, with D possibly being TRBD1 (6 bases). The CDR3 nucleotides read TGTGCCAGCAGGGACAGAATACGCGAGCAGTACTTC. Protein: CASRDRIREQYF.